This is a list of T cell receptor beta chains from one sample in a study of T cell changes during pregnancy in multiple sclerosis. Produced via immunoSEQ multiplex PCR; TCRdb's table is partial and in-frame only. The repertoire holds about 70,000 clones, with almost 95% as singletons. The starting material was CD8+ T cells from peripheral blood mononuclear cells, obtained in the third trimester of pregnancy. Every receptor here comes from a female donor in good health, enrolled as a control in a pregnancy study. CDR3s include the opening cysteine and the closing phenylalanine or tryptophan. A D gene is named only where the DNA matches it firmly. Clone size is not always given. Where it is, it says once, few, many or a class for expanded clones.

j_gene	v_gene	d_gene	abundance	len	CDR3aa	CDR3nt
TRBJ2-1	TRBV6-4	TRBD2	NA	15	CASSAGTSGVDEQFF	TGTGCCAGCAGCGCCGGGACTAGCGGGGTTGATGAGCAGTTCTTC
TRBJ1-6	TRBV9	NA	NA	17	CASSVAGQGSYNSPLHF	TGTGCCAGCAGCGTAGCTGGGCAGGGCAGCTATAATTCACCCCTCCACTTT
TRBJ2-1	TRBV5-1	TRBD2	NA	15	CASSFLSSGVGEQFF	TGCGCCAGCAGCTTTCTTTCTAGCGGGGTGGGTGAGCAGTTCTTC
TRBJ2-1	TRBV7-7	NA	once	17	CASSPSTVMSSYNEQFF	TGTGCTAGCAGCCCCTCGACAGTTATGAGCTCCTACAATGAGCAGTTCTTC
TRBJ1-1	TRBV29-1	NA	NA	13	CSVLGGGNTEAFF	TGCAGCGTTTTGGGCGGGGGGAACACTGAAGCTTTCTTT
TRBJ2-7	TRBV7-2	NA	NA	14	CASSRGVSGGEQYF	TGTGCCAGCAGCCGGGGCGTTTCCGGGGGCGAGCAGTACTTC
TRBJ2-2	TRBV19	TRBD1	NA	16	CASSISSTGSAGELFF	TGTGCCAGTAGTATCTCGTCGACAGGGTCAGCCGGGGAGCTGTTTTTT
TRBJ1-1	TRBV29-1	NA	NA	11	CSVVRPSRAFF	TGCAGCGTTGTGAGGCCCTCTAGGGCTTTCTTT
TRBJ1-2	TRBV7-9	NA	NA	17	CASSLLDSNYRAGGYTF	TGTGCCAGCAGCTTACTTGACAGTAACTATAGGGCCGGTGGCTACACCTTC
TRBJ2-6	TRBV29-1	NA	NA	18	CSVETLSTAMSGANVLTF	TGCAGCGTTGAAACATTGAGTACAGCCATGTCTGGGGCCAACGTCCTGACTTTC
TRBJ2-3	TRBV7-9	TRBD2	NA	15	CASSLSGDNIDTQYF	TGTGCCAGCAGCCTCAGCGGGGATAATATAGATACGCAGTATTTT
TRBJ1-1	TRBV5-6	NA	NA	13	CASSWGFDTEAFF	TGTGCCAGCAGCTGGGGCTTTGACACTGAAGCTTTCTTT
TRBJ1-1	TRBV2	NA	NA	14	CASSDSVPNTEAFF	TGTGCCAGCAGTGATAGCGTACCTAACACTGAAGCTTTCTTT
TRBJ2-3	TRBV9	NA	NA	13	CASSVSGTDTQYF	TGTGCCAGCAGCGTATCAGGCACAGATACGCAGTATTTT
TRBJ1-5	TRBV30	TRBD1	NA	13	CACGTASNQPQHF	TGTGCCTGCGGGACAGCAAGCAATCAGCCCCAGCATTTT
TRBJ1-5	TRBV19	NA	NA	15	CASRQVGNSNQPQHF	TGTGCCAGTCGACAGGTCGGAAATAGCAATCAGCCCCAGCATTTT
TRBJ1-1	TRBV2	TRBD1	NA	13	CASSRTGGFEAFF	TGTGCCAGCAGCAGGACAGGGGGTTTTGAAGCTTTCTTT
TRBJ1-2	TRBV7-9	NA	once	16	CASSLGGLGEDYGYTF	TGTGCCAGCAGCTTAGGAGGTTTAGGGGAGGACTATGGCTACACCTTC
TRBJ2-3	TRBV27	TRBD2	NA	15	CASGGGAGGTDTQYF	TGTGCCAGCGGGGGGGGAGCGGGGGGCACAGATACGCAGTATTTT
TRBJ2-1	TRBV6-5	TRBD2	NA	15	CASSYFRTSWGEQFF	TGTGCCAGCAGTTACTTTAGGACTAGTTGGGGTGAGCAGTTCTTC
TRBJ2-5	TRBV27	TRBD2	NA	16	CASSLGTTSGVETQYF	TGTGCCAGCAGTTTGGGGACGACTAGCGGGGTGGAGACCCAGTACTTC
TRBJ1-1	TRBV6-5	NA	NA	12	CASGDSTTEAFF	TGTGCCAGCGGTGACAGTACCACTGAAGCTTTCTTT
TRBJ2-7	TRBV6-5	NA	NA	14	CASSYATGVYEQYF	TGTGCCAGCAGTTACGCGACAGGAGTCTACGAGCAGTACTTC
TRBJ1-1	TRBV5-4	TRBD1	NA	16	CATNGRTGGPNTEAFF	TGTGCCACCAACGGGCGGACAGGGGGCCCGAACACTGAAGCTTTCTTT
TRBJ1-1	TRBV27	TRBD1	NA	15	CASSLRGQVNTEAFF	TGTGCCAGCAGCCTTAGGGGACAGGTGAACACTGAAGCTTTCTTT
TRBJ2-2	TRBV2	TRBD1	NA	15	CASIGGTGDTGELFF	TGTGCCAGCATCGGTGGGACAGGCGACACCGGGGAGCTGTTTTTT
TRBJ2-7	TRBV29-1	NA	NA	14	CSVEDEGGSYEQYF	TGCAGCGTTGAAGATGAGGGGGGGTCCTACGAGCAGTACTTC
TRBJ2-5	TRBV9	TRBD2	NA	17	CASSLSSGGPFQETQYF	TGTGCCAGCAGCTTGTCTAGCGGGGGGCCGTTCCAAGAGACCCAGTACTTC
TRBJ1-1	TRBV11-3	NA	NA	17	CASSLVWSGEGNTEAFF	TGTGCCAGCAGCTTAGTCTGGTCAGGGGAAGGAAACACTGAAGCTTTCTTT
TRBJ2-1	TRBV9	TRBD1	NA	15	CASSDGQGYRDEQFF	TGTGCCAGCAGCGACGGACAGGGATACCGGGATGAGCAGTTCTTC
TRBJ1-4	TRBV13	NA	NA	15	CASSPESTGREKLFF	TGTGCCAGCAGCCCCGAATCTACAGGGCGGGAAAAACTGTTTTTT
TRBJ2-7	TRBV7-9	NA	NA	16	CASSTSGWGGAYEQYF	TGTGCCAGCAGCACTTCTGGGTGGGGCGGAGCCTACGAGCAGTACTTC
TRBJ1-2	TRBV2	NA	NA	14	CASSDGQPLYGYTF	TGTGCCAGCAGTGATGGACAGCCTCTTTATGGCTACACCTTC
TRBJ2-7	TRBV27	NA	NA	13	CASSSGIEYEQYF	TGTGCCAGCAGCTCAGGGATCGAATACGAGCAGTACTTC
TRBJ2-7	TRBV5-4	NA	NA	14	CASSPRTSSYEQYF	TGTGCCAGCAGCCCGCGCACTAGCTCCTACGAGCAGTACTTC
TRBJ1-4	TRBV7-8	NA	NA	14	CASSTRRDNEKLFF	TGTGCCAGCAGCACCCGGAGGGATAATGAAAAACTGTTTTTT
TRBJ1-5	TRBV4-2	NA	NA	13	CASSQISNQPQHF	TGTGCCAGCAGCCAAATAAGCAATCAGCCCCAGCATTTT
TRBJ2-7	TRBV5-6	NA	NA	15	CASSLAERKIYEQYF	TGTGCCAGCAGCTTGGCCGAGCGGAAAATCTACGAGCAGTACTTC
TRBJ1-5	TRBV7-8	NA	NA	14	CASSQDSSNQPQHF	TGTGCCAGCAGCCAGGACAGTAGCAATCAGCCCCAGCATTTT
TRBJ2-5	TRBV11-2	TRBD1	once	16	CASSSRDRGRSETQYF	TGTGCCAGCAGCTCAAGGGACAGGGGGCGATCGGAGACCCAGTACTTC
TRBJ2-5	TRBV5-8	NA	NA	14	CASSLATGIGTQYF	TGTGCCAGCAGCTTGGCGACCGGGATTGGGACCCAGTACTTC
TRBJ2-7	TRBV7-2	NA	NA	16	CASLFDSGRSSYEQYF	TGTGCCAGCCTGTTTGATAGCGGCCGGAGCTCCTACGAGCAGTACTTC
TRBJ1-5	TRBV28	NA	NA	14	CASSLYLRNQPQHF	TGTGCCAGCAGTTTATATCTCCGCAATCAGCCCCAGCATTTT
TRBJ2-3	TRBV18	TRBD2	once	17	CASSFTGGTSDSDTQYF	TGTGCCAGCTCCTTCACCGGGGGGACTAGCGACTCCGATACGCAGTATTTT